This TCR beta chain originates from a study of blood T cell repertoires in COVID-19. The overall study: Sample material is recorded as cDNA or gDNA derived from T cells, B-cell-depleted T cells, or PBMCs.

Allocation to cohorts depended on clinical history reported by the participants. Two negative PCRs, clearance, or symptom resolution had been documented for recovered Cohort 3 donors. Per the germline V gene, CDR1 is SGHAT and CDR2 is FQNNGV. CDR3 length: 16 amino acids. V lost 5 bases to trimming and J lost 3 bases; unmatched junction nucleotides: 8. In the study's own analysis: Using reference gene primer amplification, nucleated cell counts were estimated. Assay used: immunoSEQ multiplex PCR; TCRdb lists only in-frame clones, some missing. V and J calls and clone size come straight from that table; D and trimming were deduced from the DNA. The sample gives about 250,000 clones, 65% to 90% of which show up once; about 1.7% is in the top ten.

The chain links TRBV11-2 to TRBJ2-1; 9 bases match TRBD2. Sequencing input: PBMCs or T cells enriched from blood (not recorded which). The clonotype comes from a man aged 35 to 55 who had recovered from COVID-19. The CDR3 here is CASSPNRLADYNEQFF. The CDR3 bases are TGTGCCAGCAGCCCCAACAGACTAGCGGACTACAATGAGCAGTTCTTC.